The present TCR beta chain was sequenced within a study of shared clonotypes between healthy human individuals. Study-wide results and limits: Rarefaction showed that sequencing of sorted subsets was incomplete (despite large depth). Compared with memory subsets, naive subsets generally had larger estimated richness.

Naive CD8 cells, CD45RO-negative and positively selected for CCR7, excluded terminally differentiated effector memory CD45RA+ cells. Comment on this clone: Its antigen is not identified.

Measured with immunoSEQ multiplex PCR; TCRdb has only the in-frame clones, and not every one. The sample holds some 2 million clones, roughly 95% seen once. This sequence was found in a man aged 18 to 30 in good health. Sequences were obtained from naive CD8+ T cells sorted from blood.

The CDR3 DNA is TGTGCCAGCAGCGCGGGCCGGGCCCCCAGGGCTGAAGCTTTCTTT. Protein sequence: CASSAGRAPRAEAFF. The J gene is TRBJ1-1, the V gene TRBV13; TRBD1 is a possible D gene (5 bases). V lost 5 bases, J lost 6 bases, and 19 bases lay in between. Germline V gives CDR1 PRHDT, CDR2 FYEKMQ (reference sequence). CDR3 length: 15 residues.